This TCR beta chain was sequenced in a study of cytomegalovirus exposure and HLA in healthy donors (dated by TCRdb to about 2017). At the level of the whole study: An earlier analysis of approximately 640 of the donors reported about 290 Gb of sequence data and 100 million to 130 million unique TCR beta sequences from about 179 million T cells. An early release covering more than 500 HLA-typed donors comprised about 300 gigabases of sequencing data and some 79 million unique TCR sequences. Among the roughly 390 genotyped donors, around 81% belonged to the genetic ancestry cluster associated with self-reported Caucasian donors. The study was designed to test whether signatures of past pathogen exposure could be identified by cataloging public T cell receptors. The study profiled the T cell repertoires of under 850 subjects by immunosequencing and related them to cytomegalovirus serostatus. Besides the first cohort of under 700 subjects, a separate validation cohort made up of over a hundred different subjects was used. The study combined high-throughput TCR immunosequencing, statistical association of individual TCRs with disease status, and machine learning to predict cytomegalovirus infection status. A later analysis re-examined previously published TCR beta repertoires from more than 650 donors and added high-resolution HLA genotyping to investigate patterns of TCR occurrence. Rather than drawing on any new phenotypic data, the later analysis identified candidate immune exposures from TCR beta sequences and the way those sequences occurred across donors. An earlier analysis of several hundred of the donors applied high-throughput TCR beta sequencing to assess whether each TCR beta V gene segment acted as functional or pseudogenic. Donor age, sex, ethnicity and CMV serostatus were compiled together with the repertoire data. A later genetic analysis took genome-wide SNP genotypes for about 65% of the 666 donors and used that subset as a discovery cohort. Every repertoire in the discovery cohort had been generated on one and the same sequencing platform. Class I and class II HLA loci were covered by the typing at four-digit resolution. The number of donors typed differed by locus, with about 629-630 for A, B, C, DRB1 and DQB1, around 560 for DQA1, 600 to 610 for DPA1, and approximately 470 for DPB1. Because of strong linkage in the cohort, roughly five DR-DQ haplotypes were treated as single units for association and clustering. On average, roughly 250,000 unique TCR beta nucleotide sequences were sequenced per donor among a few hundred genotyped donors of the cohort, with roughly 18% of those sequences being non-productive.

Overall study results and their limits: Correlated functional status among segregating V segments might reflect linkage disequilibrium, but an unknown experimental factor could not be ruled out. A group of highly shared sequence variants was considered likely to be a technical artifact of the sequencing pipeline. At a false discovery rate of 0.05, a later analysis linked 16,000 or so TCR beta sequences to specific HLA alleles. It was suggested by the authors that the approach could potentially be generalized to other disease states and immunological phenotypes. In a later analysis, HLA-associated TCR beta chains were found to be more clonally expanded and to have lower generation probabilities than equally common non-associated chains. When HLA alleles, especially DR and DQ, strongly co-occurred, attributing TCR associations to individual alleles was difficult. Because the 87-base-pair reads could not distinguish some IMGT-functional V segments, including TRBV6-2 and TRBV6-3, those segments were excluded. Because counts were too low, 15 or so rarely observed V segments, including chromosome 9 orphons, were excluded from the earlier analysis of a few hundred of the donors. For the cohort, immune exposure information was limited to CMV serostatus. A further reported finding was that TCR beta sequences accurately predicted the HLA-A and HLA-B alleles for most subjects in the first cohort. According to a later analysis, parvovirus B19, influenza, CMV and Epstein-Barr virus appeared linked to several top co-occurrence clusters. Broadly in line with IMGT annotations, most TCR beta V segments showed up in productive rearrangements about 90% or about 30% of the time in an earlier analysis of approximately 600 of the donors. A few of the identified cytomegalovirus-associated TCR beta chains were confirmed in vitro to be specific for cytomegalovirus antigens. Roughly uniform sequencing depth across donors was assumed in presence/absence analyses, although this assumption may not hold. The cohort was sequenced for TCR beta chains only, and without alpha or paired-chain data the features that could be detected were limited. While some public TCRs were present in many individuals, most TCR sequences turned up only very rarely across donors. The study gave a list of about 160 TCR beta chains associated with cytomegalovirus. In a later analysis, most CMV-associated TCR beta chains were found to appear HLA-restricted, with HLA associations seemingly driven largely by CMV exposure. The classifier was reported to diagnose cytomegalovirus status with high specificity and sensitivity in both the original cohort and the validation cohort. An association between a missense DCLRE1C variant and V-gene and J-gene trimming of TCR beta chains was found in a later genetic analysis and replicated in an independent cohort. HLA typing was unavailable for some donors at each locus, so association tests used only the typed subset. Compared with the roughly 600-donor mean, donors in an Asian-associated ancestry cluster had fewer N-insertions in productive TCRs, according to a later genetic analysis. According to a later analysis, TCR association rates differed among HLA loci, with DRB1 alleles showing the most associated TCRs and HLA-C alleles showing the fewest.

From its cysteine to its phenylalanine, the CDR3 spans 16 amino acids. Only the CDR3 portion is preserved as DNA: 48 bases, with reading frame beginning at the first base. Unmatched junction bases come to 17, with V trimmed by 5 bases and J by 8 bases. CDR1 and CDR2 were assigned from the germline V gene (reference sequence) as SEHNR and FQNEAQ. The library came from the immunoSEQ multiplex PCR assay. The multiplex PCR relied on a mix of 60 forward primers for TCR Vbeta segments and 13 reverse primers for TCR Jbeta segments. The CDR3 region of rearranged TCR beta genes was amplified from genomic DNA by a multiplex PCR assay. The Illumina HiSeq System was used to sequence the amplified TCR beta libraries as 87-base-pair reads. In the source study's methods: In a later analysis, some 80 million unique TCR beta chains were counted across the roughly 700 repertoires, and some 10 million of these chains were shared by at least two donors. To remove PCR and sequencing errors, raw reads were error-corrected and collapsed into unique sequences using a nearest-neighbor algorithm that merged closely related sequences. V, D and J gene segments were assigned by aligning CDR3 sequences to IMGT reference sequences. For a sequence to be retained, a match of at least six nucleotides was required to both a V gene segment and a J gene segment. A rearrangement counted as productive if the CDR3 had no stop codons and remained in frame with V and J, and every other rearrangement counted as non-productive. Following IMGT convention, CDR3 was defined as the stretch from the second conserved V-encoded cysteine up to the conserved J-encoded phenylalanine. The earlier analysis of 450 to 750 of the donors excluded any sequence lacking an unambiguous match to a single V gene segment. An earlier analysis of approximately 590 of the donors called V segments functional above 56.7% productive rearrangements and segregating when the between-donor standard deviation exceeded 5%. To diagnose cytomegalovirus status from the catalog of TCR beta chain sequences, a statistical classification framework was built. V and J gene assignment, in a later analysis, came from comparing TCR nucleotide sequences with IMGT/GENE-DB human TR gene sequences. In a later analysis, CDR3 sequences and most-parsimonious VDJ recombination scenarios were assigned using the TCRdist pipeline. In a later analysis, every TCR beta chain was defined by the combination of its CDR3 amino acid sequence and its V-gene family, and reads without a unique V-gene family were dropped. A later analysis removed over 500 highly shared, low-generation-probability nucleotide sequences to deal with suspected cross-contamination and a sequencing artifact. For each public chain, a later analysis derived a clonal expansion index from normalized ranks of inferred template counts within each repertoire. In a later analysis, generation probabilities were computed using a VDJ recombination model fitted to out-of-frame rearrangements, and the results were checked against IGoR. In a later analysis, hypergeometric tests were used to score TCR-TCR, TCR-HLA and TCR-CMV co-occurrence, with a repertoire-size bias correction applied to TCR pairs. To estimate false discovery rates, a later analysis permuted the HLA or CMV assignments 20 times. In a later analysis, co-occurring TCRs were grouped using DBSCAN, and TCRdist sequence similarity was added for clustering within HLA-allele-positive subsets. Repertoires with fewer than 30,000 or more than 120,000 public chains, plus five repertoires with anomalous nucleotide sharing, were excluded from co-occurrence clustering. Held by TCRdb, this immuneACCESS table contains in-frame sequences only and omits some clones. Under half of the omission traces to an unresolved V gene where checked; the cause of the rest is unknown. From that table come the V and J calls and clone size; the DNA was used to work out D and trimming. The sample records some 130,000 clones, about 80% of which are singletons. The ten largest clonotypes hold around 4.1% of the sample.

Regarding this clone: Its antigen has not been determined. No base quality information exists; no much larger clone differs at one position.

The cohort was made up of about 610 healthy bone marrow donors. At the time of sampling, all cohort members were nominally healthy, though unrecorded immune exposures were likely present. The donor tested CMV seronegative, placing the donor among the 350 or so seronegative members of the cohort. A peripheral blood sample was collected from each donor, and TCR beta sequencing was performed on peripheral blood mononuclear cells. Genomic DNA was extracted from the blood cell samples with the Qiagen DNeasy Blood Extraction Kit. Recombination joined TRBV7-9 with TRBJ1-2; TRBD1 aligns with 7 central bases. This TCR was recovered from a woman aged 40 to 49 in good health and CMV-seronegative. Sequencing input: PBMCs. CDR3 protein: CASSQGGPGQGQGYTF. The nucleotide sequence reads TGTGCCAGCAGCCAGGGGGGTCCCGGGCAGGGGCAAGGCTACACCTTC.